The 17 T cell receptor beta chains presented below share a single source sample, sequenced in a study of patients and donors after allogeneic stem cell transplantation. Each CDR3 protein is one row after TCRdb ran MiXCR on the RT-PCR reads. The data contain about 230,000 distinct CDR3 sequences, around an eighth of them singletons. Sequencing was performed on blood, either unsorted or a sorted T cell fraction (not recorded which). The receptors originated from a human donor who was either an allogeneic HSCT recipient or a stem cell or donor lymphocyte infusion donor (not recorded which). It is not recorded whose cells these are; they may come from a transplant donor.

This clonotype appeared many times. This CDR3 reads CASSSRDSYNEQFF. The CDR3 region has the DNA TGTGCCAGCAGCTCCCGGGACAGCTACAATGAGCAGTTCTTC. This chain uses TRBV7-9 with TRBJ2-1; 7 nucleotides agree with TRBD1. The V and J ends lost 4 bases and 3 bases, in that order; junction bases with no gene match: 3. The germline gives CDR1 SEHNR, CDR2 FQNEAQ (reference sequence). This CDR3 region has 14 residues.

The chain employs TRBV6-5 and TRBJ2-1; tentatively, D is TRBD1 or TRBD2 (7 bases each). Trimming cost V 10 bases and J 8 bases, with 15 bases left between them. The CDR3 covers 12 residues. CDR1 is MNHEY and CDR2 is SVGAGI in the germline V gene. The CDR3 protein is CATSQGGDEQFF. The CDR3 nucleotides are TGTGCCACCAGCCAGGGGGGGGATGAGCAGTTCTTC.

This clonotype was seen repeatedly, ten times or more. The chain employs TRBV30 and TRBJ2-4; 9 positions match TRBD2. The V segment lost 3 bases and the J segment 0 bases; nucleotides outside the gene matches: 9. This CDR3 is built from 17 residues. In germline, CDR1 is GTSNPN, CDR2 SVGIG (reference sequence). CDR3 DNA: TGTGCCTGGAGCGCCTTGAGCGGGGGGTTAGCCAAAAACATTCAGTACTTC. Translation gives CAWSALSGGLAKNIQYF.

This clonotype appeared many times. V gene TRBV5-5 combines with J gene TRBJ1-2; possibly TRBD1 for D (6 bases). This CDR3 contains 16 residues. CDR1 and CDR2 from the germline V gene are SGHKS and YYEKEE (reference sequence). V was pared by 0 bases and J by 0 bases, with 12 bases between. In DNA, the CDR3 is TGTGCCAGCAGCTTGGAGGGGGGGCTGGCTAACTATGGCTACACCTTC. As protein: CASSLEGGLANYGYTF. The full variable domain, its missing parts supplied by reference TRBV5-5 and TRBJ1-2, is DAGVTQSPTHLIKTRGQQVTLRCSPISGHKSVSWYQQVLGQGPQFIFQYYEKEERGRGNFPDRFSARQFPNYSSELNVNALLLGDSALYLCASSLEGGLANYGYTFGSGTRLTVV.

The genes are TRBV5-4 and TRBJ1-2; 7 nucleotides match TRBD1. The CDR3 is 15 amino acids. In germline, CDR1 is SGHNT, CDR2 YYREEE (reference sequence). Germline trimming cut 0 bases from V and 4 bases from J; bases unmatched to any gene: 6. The CDR3 loop reads CASSLAGQVTYGYTF. The CDR3 coding sequence is TGTGCCAGCAGCTTGGCCGGACAGGTTACCTATGGCTACACCTTC. Full variable domain (missing parts from reference TRBV5-4 and TRBJ1-2): ETGVTQSPTHLIKTRGQQVTLRCSSQSGHNTVSWYQQALGQGPQFIFQYYREEENGRGNFPPRFSGLQFPNYSSELNVNALELDDSALYLCASSLAGQVTYGYTFGSGTRLTVV.

This clonotype was observed a handful of times. This chain uses TRBV9 with TRBJ2-2; 8 bases fit TRBD1. The CDR3 covers 15 residues. Germline CDR1 is SGDLS and CDR2 is YYNGEE. After removal of 0 bases from V and 7 bases from J, the junction contained 5 bases not matched to a gene. The chain's CDR3 is CASSVEQGGGGELFF. The CDR3 DNA follows: TGTGCCAGCAGCGTAGAACAGGGGGGTGGCGGGGAGCTGTTTTTT.

This clonotype showed up many times. The chain uses TRBV25-1 and TRBJ1-4; 12 bases are a match to TRBD1. This CDR3 is built from 17 residues. V lost 6 bases to trimming and J lost 3 bases; unmatched junction nucleotides: 8. The germline V gene encodes CDR1 MGHDK and CDR2 SYGVNS. The CDR3, as DNA: TGTGCCAGCAGCAAACCGGGACAGGGGGCCTCTAATGAAAAACTGTTTTTT. This sequence encodes CASSKPGQGASNEKLFF.

This clonotype was counted between two and nine times. The chain has TRBV5-1 and TRBJ2-3, with 10 bases matching TRBD2. Germline V lookup: CDR1 SGHRS, CDR2 YFSETQ. V dropped 5 bases and J dropped 4; count of bases not matched to a gene: 10. This CDR3 region has 16 residues. Here the CDR3 DNA reads TGCGCCAGCAGTGAGGCTAGCGGGAGTATCGCAGATACGCAGTATTTT. Protein product: CASSEASGSIADTQYF. Complete variable domain (other parts from reference TRBV5-1 and TRBJ2-3): KAGVTQTPRYLIKTRGQQVTLSCSPISGHRSVSWYQQTPGQGLQFLFEYFSETQRNKGNFPGRFSGRQFSNSRSEMNVSTLELGDSALYLCASSEASGSIADTQYFGPGTRLTVL.

This clonotype has only a few counts. This chain connects TRBV5-4 to TRBJ1-1, with 7 bases aligning to TRBD1. The germline gives CDR1 SGHNT, CDR2 YYREEE (reference sequence). With V trimmed by 4 bases and J by 1 base, 7 bases remained unmatched. The CDR3 totals 15 residues. The chain's CDR3 is CASSVNRGPNTEAFF. The CDR3 bases are TGTGCCAGCAGCGTAAACAGGGGTCCGAACACTGAAGCTTTCTTT.

There are many counts of this clonotype. CDR3 sequence reads: CASSPLPRARDYGYTF. The CDR3 DNA reads TGTGCCAGCAGCCCCCTACCGCGGGCTCGGGACTATGGCTACACCTTC. The chain is built from TRBV9 and TRBJ1-2; the D is unclear. The CDR3 is 16 residues long. Trimming removed 4 bases from V and 3 bases from J, with 19 bases in between. CDR1 and CDR2 from the germline V gene are SGDLS and YYNGEE. Complete variable domain (other parts from reference TRBV9 and TRBJ1-2): DSGVTQTPKHLITATGQRVTLRCSPRSGDLSVYWYQQSLDQGLQFLIQYYNGEERAKGNILERFSAQQFPDLHSELNLSSLELGDSALYFCASSPLPRARDYGYTFGSGTRLTVV.

This clonotype was counted a few times. The chain recombines TRBV6-1 with TRBJ1-5; 7 positions agree with TRBD1. The V gene's germline CDR1 is MNHNS and CDR2 SASEGT. The CDR3 is 15 residues long. V lost 6 bases and J lost 1; bases outside the gene matches: 6. The CDR3 protein is CASRDGTASNQPQHF. The CDR3 DNA reads as TGTGCCAGCAGGGATGGGACAGCCAGCAATCAGCCCCAGCATTTT.

The chain joins TRBV4-3 to TRBJ2-7; possibly TRBD1 for D (5 bases). This CDR3 has 14 residues. Germline CDR1 is LGHNA and CDR2 is YSLEER. V lost 1 base to trimming and J lost 7 bases, with 14 bases between them. The CDR3 DNA is TGCGCCAGCAGCCAAGGGGTGACAGTCCCGGAGCAGTACTTC. This codes for CASSQGVTVPEQYF.

The V and J genes are TRBV5-1 and TRBJ1-2; D unclear. Trimming stripped 0 bases from V and 0 bases from J, with 9 bases between. CDR1 is SGHRS and CDR2 is YFSETQ in the germline V gene. This CDR3 has 15 amino acids. The CDR3 coding sequence is TGCGCCAGCAGCTTGGTTTCAGAACCTAACTATGGCTACACCTTC. Translating gives CASSLVSEPNYGYTF.

This clonotype was seen repeatedly, ten times or more. The rearrangement links TRBV7-9 to TRBJ1-5, with TRBD1 matching 8 bases. Looked up from germline, CDR1 is SEHNR and CDR2 is FQNEAQ (reference sequence). This CDR3 contains 15 residues. The J segment lost 2 bases and the V segment lost 6 bases, leaving 6 bases of the junction unmatched. The CDR3: CASSQTGGGNQPQHF. The DNA of the CDR3 is TGTGCCAGCAGTCAAACAGGGGGGGGCAATCAGCCCCAGCATTTT.

This clonotype was seen a handful of times. The gene calls are TRBV5-4 and TRBJ1-4; D is unresolved. The CDR3 runs to 13 residues. Germline V gene sequence: CDR1 SGHNT, CDR2 YYREEE (reference sequence). Trimming shortened V by 4 bases and J by 8 bases, and 12 bases separated the two germline ends. The CDR3 DNA follows: TGTGCCAGCAGCCACCAACGAAGAGAAAAACTGTTTTTT. It codes for CASSHQRREKLFF.

Many counts were recorded for this clonotype. The chain links TRBV6-2 or TRBV6-3 to TRBJ2-3; possibly TRBD1 for D (5 bases). Trimming took 6 bases from V and 0 from J, leaving 10 bases between them. Germline V gene lookup returns CDR1 MNHEY and CDR2 SVGEGT. This CDR3 has 14 amino acids. CDR3 nucleotide sequence: TGTGCCAGCAGGACAGCCGCTAGCACAGATACGCAGTATTTT. Its translation is CASRTAASTDTQYF.

V and J are TRBV6-6 and TRBJ2-3; D is uncertain. Trimming cost V 5 bases and J 9 bases, with 6 bases left between them. Germline V gene data show CDR1 as MNHNY and CDR2 as SVGAGI (reference sequence). This CDR3 has 10 amino acids. CDR3 in DNA: TGTGCCAGCAGTATGGGCACGCAGTATTTT. Translation gives CASSMGTQYF.